This TCR beta chain was found in a study of blood T cell repertoires in COVID-19. Background on the study: Italy, Spain and the United States were the sources of the convalescent and acute COVID-19 samples. Sources were T cells, B-cell-depleted T cells, or PBMCs; the material itself was cDNA or gDNA.

This CDR3 spans 15 amino acids. The trim removed 4 bases at V and 3 bases at J, leaving 8 bases unmatched. Looked up from germline, CDR1 is MGHRA and CDR2 is YSYEKL. Original methodology: Amplification of reference gene primers provided the estimated nucleated cell counts. The protocol was immunoSEQ multiplex PCR, while the TCRdb copy is restricted to in-frame clones and leaves out a portion. The V and J calls and clone size come from that table; D and trimming were worked out from the DNA. The data hold about 170,000 clones, with around two thirds observed a single time. What was sequenced was peripheral blood. The chain links TRBV4-1 to TRBJ2-7, with 8 nucleotides matching TRBD2. The TCR originated in a woman of 80 years or more with acute or convalescent COVID-19. As DNA, the CDR3 is TGCGCCAGCAGCCCGCAGCCGGGACTAGACTACGAGCAGTACTTC. Translated: CASSPQPGLDYEQYF.